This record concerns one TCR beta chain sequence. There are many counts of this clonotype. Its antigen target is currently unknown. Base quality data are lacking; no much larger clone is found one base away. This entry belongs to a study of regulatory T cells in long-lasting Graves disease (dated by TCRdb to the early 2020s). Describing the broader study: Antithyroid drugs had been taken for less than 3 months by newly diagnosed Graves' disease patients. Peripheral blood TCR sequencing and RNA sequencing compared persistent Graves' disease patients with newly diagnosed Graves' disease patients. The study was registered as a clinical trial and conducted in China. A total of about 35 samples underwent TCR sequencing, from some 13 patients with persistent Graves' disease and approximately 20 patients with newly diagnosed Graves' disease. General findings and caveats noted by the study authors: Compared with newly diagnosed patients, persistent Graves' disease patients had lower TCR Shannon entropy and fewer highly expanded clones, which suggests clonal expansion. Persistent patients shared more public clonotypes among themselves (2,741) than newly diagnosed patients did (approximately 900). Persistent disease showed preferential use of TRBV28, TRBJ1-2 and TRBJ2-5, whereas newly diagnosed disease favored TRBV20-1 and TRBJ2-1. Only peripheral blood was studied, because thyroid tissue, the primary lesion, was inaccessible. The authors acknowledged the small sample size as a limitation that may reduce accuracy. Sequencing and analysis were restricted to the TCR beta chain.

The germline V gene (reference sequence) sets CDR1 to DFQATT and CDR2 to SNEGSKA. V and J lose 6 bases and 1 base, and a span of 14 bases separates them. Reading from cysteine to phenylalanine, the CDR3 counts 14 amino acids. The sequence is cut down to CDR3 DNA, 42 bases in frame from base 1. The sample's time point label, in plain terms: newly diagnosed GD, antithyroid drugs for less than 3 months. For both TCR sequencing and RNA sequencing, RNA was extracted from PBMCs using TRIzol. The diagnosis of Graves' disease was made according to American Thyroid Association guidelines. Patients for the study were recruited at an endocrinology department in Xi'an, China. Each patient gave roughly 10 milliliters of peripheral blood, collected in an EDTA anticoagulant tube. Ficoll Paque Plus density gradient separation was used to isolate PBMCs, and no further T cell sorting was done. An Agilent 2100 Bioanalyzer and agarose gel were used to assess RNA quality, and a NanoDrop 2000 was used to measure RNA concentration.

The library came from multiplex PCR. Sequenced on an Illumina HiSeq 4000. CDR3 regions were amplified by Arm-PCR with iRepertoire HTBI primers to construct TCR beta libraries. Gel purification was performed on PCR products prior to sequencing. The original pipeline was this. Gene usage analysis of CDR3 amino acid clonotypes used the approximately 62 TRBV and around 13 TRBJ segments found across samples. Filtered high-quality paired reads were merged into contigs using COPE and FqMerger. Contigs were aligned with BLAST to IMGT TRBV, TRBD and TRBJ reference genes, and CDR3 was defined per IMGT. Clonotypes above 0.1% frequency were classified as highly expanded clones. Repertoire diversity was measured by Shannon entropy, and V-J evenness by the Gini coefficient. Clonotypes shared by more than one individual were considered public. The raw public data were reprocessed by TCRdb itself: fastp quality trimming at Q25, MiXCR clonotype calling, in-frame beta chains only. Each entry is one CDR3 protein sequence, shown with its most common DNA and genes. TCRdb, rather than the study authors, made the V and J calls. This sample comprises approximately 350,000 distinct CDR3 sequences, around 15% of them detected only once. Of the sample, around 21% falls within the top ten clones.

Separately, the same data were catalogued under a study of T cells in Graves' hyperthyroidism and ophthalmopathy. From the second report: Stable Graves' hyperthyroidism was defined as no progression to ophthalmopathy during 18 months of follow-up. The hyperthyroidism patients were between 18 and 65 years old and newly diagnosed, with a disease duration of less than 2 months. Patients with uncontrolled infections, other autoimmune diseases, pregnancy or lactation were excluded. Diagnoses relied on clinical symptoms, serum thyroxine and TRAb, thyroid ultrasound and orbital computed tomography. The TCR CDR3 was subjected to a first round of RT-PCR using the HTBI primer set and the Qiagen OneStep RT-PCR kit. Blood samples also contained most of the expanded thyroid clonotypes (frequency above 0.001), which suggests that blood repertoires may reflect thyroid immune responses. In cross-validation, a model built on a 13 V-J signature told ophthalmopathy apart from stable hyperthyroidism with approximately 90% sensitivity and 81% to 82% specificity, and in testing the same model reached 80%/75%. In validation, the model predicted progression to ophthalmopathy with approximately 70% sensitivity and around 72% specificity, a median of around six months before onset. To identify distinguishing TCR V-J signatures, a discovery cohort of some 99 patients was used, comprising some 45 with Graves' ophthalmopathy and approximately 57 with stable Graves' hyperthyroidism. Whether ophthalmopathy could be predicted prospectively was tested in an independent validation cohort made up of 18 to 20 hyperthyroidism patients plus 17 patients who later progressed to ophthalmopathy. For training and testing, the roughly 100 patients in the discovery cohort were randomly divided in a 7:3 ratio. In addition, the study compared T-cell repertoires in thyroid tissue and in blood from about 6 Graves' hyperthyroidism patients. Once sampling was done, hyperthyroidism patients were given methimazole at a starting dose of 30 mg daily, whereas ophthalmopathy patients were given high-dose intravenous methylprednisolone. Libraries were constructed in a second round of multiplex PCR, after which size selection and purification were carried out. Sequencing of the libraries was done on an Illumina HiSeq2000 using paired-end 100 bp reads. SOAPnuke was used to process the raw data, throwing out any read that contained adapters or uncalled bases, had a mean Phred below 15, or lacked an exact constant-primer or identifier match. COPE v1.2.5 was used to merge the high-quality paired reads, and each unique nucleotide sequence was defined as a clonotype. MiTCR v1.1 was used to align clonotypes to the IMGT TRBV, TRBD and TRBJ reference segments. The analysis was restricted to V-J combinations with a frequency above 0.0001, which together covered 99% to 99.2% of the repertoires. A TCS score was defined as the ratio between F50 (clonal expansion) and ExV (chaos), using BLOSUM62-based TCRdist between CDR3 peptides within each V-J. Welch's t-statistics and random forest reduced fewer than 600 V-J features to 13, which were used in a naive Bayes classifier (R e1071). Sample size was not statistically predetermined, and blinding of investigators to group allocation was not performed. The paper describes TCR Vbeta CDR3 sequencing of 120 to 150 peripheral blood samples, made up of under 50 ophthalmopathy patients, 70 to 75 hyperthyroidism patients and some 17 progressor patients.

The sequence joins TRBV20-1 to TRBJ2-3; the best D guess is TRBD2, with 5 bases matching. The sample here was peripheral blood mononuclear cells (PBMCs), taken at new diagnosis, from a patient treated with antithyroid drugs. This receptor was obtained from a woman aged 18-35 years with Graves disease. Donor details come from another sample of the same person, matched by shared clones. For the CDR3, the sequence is CSAIRRAGTDTQYF. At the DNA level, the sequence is TGCAGTGCCATCCGGCGGGCTGGCACAGATACGCAGTATTTT.